This T cell receptor (beta chain) comes out of a study of shared clonotypes between healthy human individuals. Turning to the study itself: There were three CD4 naive, three CD4 memory, two CD8 naive and one CD8 memory plates per donor.

Germline CDR1 is SGDLS and CDR2 is YYNGEE. The CDR3 is 15 amino acids. V was pared by 3 bases and J by 1 base, with 4 bases of the junction left unmatched. Deep-level running was used for the assay. Clones were sequenced by immunoSEQ multiplex PCR, and TCRdb holds only the in-frame ones, with some missing. This table has 2 million to 2.5 million clones, approximately 93% appearing once. Adults of Caucasian background living in Nashville, Tennessee made up all donors. This chain uses TRBV9 with TRBJ2-1; TRBD1 matches 7 bases. The sample was naive CD4+ T cells from PBMCs. Subset denoted: CD45RA+ positively selected. The receptor was isolated from a man aged 18 to 30 in good health. Some clones in this sample may be carry-over from other donors' samples. CDR3 in DNA: TGTGCCAGCAGCGGGACAGGAAGATCCTACAATGAGCAGTTCTTC. This sequence encodes CASSGTGRSYNEQFF.